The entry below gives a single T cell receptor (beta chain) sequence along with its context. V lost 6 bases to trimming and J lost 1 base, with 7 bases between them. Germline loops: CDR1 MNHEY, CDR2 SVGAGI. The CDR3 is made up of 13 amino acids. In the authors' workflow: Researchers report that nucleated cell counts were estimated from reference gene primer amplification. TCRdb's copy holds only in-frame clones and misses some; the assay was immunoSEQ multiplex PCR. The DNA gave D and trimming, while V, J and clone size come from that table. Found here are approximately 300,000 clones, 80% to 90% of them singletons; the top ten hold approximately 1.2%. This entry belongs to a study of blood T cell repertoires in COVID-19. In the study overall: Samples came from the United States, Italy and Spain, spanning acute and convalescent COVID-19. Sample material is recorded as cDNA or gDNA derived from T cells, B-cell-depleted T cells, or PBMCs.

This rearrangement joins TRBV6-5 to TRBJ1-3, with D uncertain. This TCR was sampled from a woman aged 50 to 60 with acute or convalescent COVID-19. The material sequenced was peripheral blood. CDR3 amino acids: CASREYSGNTIYF. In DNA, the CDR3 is TGTGCCAGCAGGGAGTATTCTGGAAACACCATATATTTT.